Following are 26 T cell receptor beta chains from one sample sequenced in a study of early T cells in non-severe SARS-CoV-2 infection. TCRdb independently ran MiXCR on the 5' RACE reads; one entry per CDR3 protein. Altogether about 110,000 distinct CDR3 sequences are present, about 12% being singletons, with the ten largest covering 3.1%. The sequenced material came from whole blood. All receptors come from an adult who was a healthcare worker with PCR-confirmed SARS-CoV-2 infection or an uninfected control (not recorded which).

The chain has TRBV11-2 and TRBJ1-6, with D unresolved. The germline CDR1 and CDR2 sequences are SGHAT and FQNNGV. Deletions cut 0 bases from V and 0 bases from J, with 12 bases between. The CDR3 runs to 18 residues. CDR3 sequence: CASSLERTPSSYNSPLHF. As DNA, the CDR3 is TGTGCCAGCAGCTTAGAAAGGACCCCGAGCTCCTATAATTCACCCCTCCACTTT.

This clonotype was detected ten times or more. The genes are TRBV6-6 and TRBJ2-6; possibly TRBD1 or TRBD2 for D (5 bases each). Trimming removed 2 bases from V and 2 bases from J, with 7 bases in between. There are 15 residues in the CDR3. Germline V gene lookup returns CDR1 MNHNY and CDR2 SVGAGI (reference sequence). The CDR3 DNA follows: TGTGCCAGCAGTTACGGGGGAACTGGGGCCAACGTCCTGACTTTC. Protein product: CASSYGGTGANVLTF.

This clonotype was recorded at least ten times. This sequence joins TRBV19 and TRBJ2-1; TRBD2 matches at 10 bases. The CDR3 length is 14 residues. V was clipped by 9 bases and J by 5 bases; unmatched bases: 7. Per germline, CDR1 LNHDA and CDR2 SQIVND (reference sequence). CDR3 protein: CASSRTSGNNEQFF. CDR3 nucleotide sequence: TGTGCCAGCTCTCGGACTAGCGGAAACAATGAGCAGTTCTTC.

The chain uses TRBV2 and TRBJ2-2; D is possibly TRBD1 (5 bases). In germline, CDR1 is SNHLY, CDR2 FYNNEI. With 5 bases removed from V and 1 base from J, the gap between germline ends came to 11 bases. CDR3 size: 15 residues. CDR3 in amino acids: CASSQVGQNTGELFF. The CDR3 region has the DNA TGTGCCAGCAGTCAAGTGGGGCAGAACACCGGGGAGCTGTTTTTT.

This clonotype was seen a few times. The chain is built from TRBV6-6 and TRBJ1-3, with a weak D call TRBD1 (6 bases). There are 19 residues in the CDR3. The germline gives CDR1 MNHNY, CDR2 SVGAGI (reference sequence). The V end was cut by 6 bases, the J end by 0 bases, with 24 bases between. The CDR3 sequence is CASRPTARGGAVSGNTIYF. The CDR3 DNA is TGTGCCAGCAGGCCTACCGCCCGAGGGGGTGCAGTCTCTGGAAACACCATATATTTT.

To note about this clonotype: A read error may account for a junction end that differs from germline. The chain carries TRBV11-2 and TRBJ2-2; possibly TRBD2 for D (6 bases). The CDR3 consists of 15 residues. Germline CDR1 and CDR2: SGHAT and FQNNGV. The CDR3 reads CTSRRSGQWTGELFF. The CDR3 DNA is TGTACCAGCAGGAGGAGCGGGCAGTGGACCGGGGAGCTGTTTTTT.

This chain uses TRBV29-1 with TRBJ2-1; weak D call: TRBD2 (5 bases). In germline, CDR1 is SQVTM, CDR2 ANQGSEA. This CDR3 spans 15 amino acids. Trimming took 1 base from V and 3 from J, leaving 13 bases between them. Here the CDR3 DNA reads TGCAGCGTTGAAGGTGCGGGTCCTCGCTACAATGAGCAGTTCTTC. The encoded protein is CSVEGAGPRYNEQFF.

This clonotype was seen many times. CDR3 nucleotide sequence: TGCAGTGCTACAACTCTAGCGGGGGTTAACTACAATGAGCAGTTCTTC. It translates to CSATTLAGVNYNEQFF. The rearrangement uses TRBV20-1 and TRBJ2-1, with TRBD2 identical over 10 bases. The germline CDR1 and CDR2 sequences are DFQATT and SNEGSKA (reference sequence). V lost 4 bases, J lost 3 bases, and 9 bases stayed unmatched. CDR3 length: 16 amino acids.

There are many counts of this clonotype. The CDR3 DNA reads TGTGCCAGCAGTTTAAAAACTACTCCCTACGAGCAGTACTTC. The encoded protein is CASSLKTTPYEQYF. The chain couples TRBV27 to TRBJ2-7; D uncertain. Trimming pared 2 bases from V and 2 bases from J, leaving 10 bases between. The CDR3 loop spans 14 amino acids. Germline-derived CDR1 and CDR2 are MNHEY and SMNVEV (reference sequence).

This clonotype was observed a few times. The CDR3 region is CASSRLAGGPGFEQFF. The CDR3 bases are TGTGCCAGCAGCCGACTAGCGGGAGGGCCGGGGTTCGAGCAGTTCTTC. The chain recombines TRBV6-5 with TRBJ2-1; TRBD2 matches at 14 bases. Trimming cost V 6 bases and J 10 bases; bases outside gene matches: 11. In germline, CDR1 is MNHEY, CDR2 SVGAGI. This CDR3 comprises 16 residues.

This chain joins TRBV7-8 and TRBJ2-3; 7 bases fit TRBD2. The germline V gene has CDR1 SGHVS and CDR2 FQNEAQ. The CDR3 loop spans 16 amino acids. V lost 6 bases, J lost 2 bases, and 11 bases stayed unmatched. The CDR3 is CASSLTRLANTDTQYF. For the CDR3, the DNA is TGTGCCAGCAGTCTCACCCGACTAGCCAACACAGATACGCAGTATTTT.

This clonotype was seen a handful of times. The J gene is TRBJ1-4, the V gene TRBV9; D remains unclear. Germline CDR1 SGDLS, CDR2 YYNGEE. This CDR3 spans 15 amino acids. The V end lost 0 bases, the J end lost 2 bases, and 8 bases lay between the germline ends. The CDR3 region has the DNA TGTGCCAGCAGCGTAGGAGAGACTACTAATGAAAAACTGTTTTTT. Its translation: CASSVGETTNEKLFF.

This clonotype was counted only a few times. The V gene is TRBV6-1, the J gene TRBJ2-1, with TRBD2 matching 8 bases. The CDR3 runs to 16 residues. With 4 bases clipped from V and 3 bases from J, the junction kept 8 bases outside the gene matches. Germline loops: CDR1 MNHNS, CDR2 SASEGT. This chain's CDR3 is CASSAIPGTSYNEQFF. Written as DNA, the CDR3 is TGTGCCAGCAGTGCTATACCCGGGACTAGCTACAATGAGCAGTTCTTC.

The chain is built from TRBV4-1 and TRBJ1-2; tentatively, D is TRBD1 (5 bases). CDR3 length equals 17 residues. The V gene's germline CDR1 is MGHRA and CDR2 YSYEKL. V was trimmed by 0 bases and J by 7 bases, leaving 21 bases between them. The CDR3 DNA reads as TGCGCCAGCAGCCAAGATCAGGTCCAGGGAGGGAGGACTGGCTACACCTTC. Protein: CASSQDQVQGGRTGYTF.

The gene calls are TRBV10-3 and TRBJ1-6; D not certain. Trimming took off 2 bases at V and 5 bases at J, with 16 bases between the two ends. Germline assignment: CDR1 ENHRY and CDR2 SYGVKD. The CDR3 totals 17 residues. In nucleotides, the CDR3 is TGTGCCATCAGTGAGGGTGGCAGCAAGAGAGATAATTCACCCCTCCACTTT. Translation gives CAISEGGSKRDNSPLHF.

The table lists this clonotype with a few counts. In DNA, the CDR3 is TGCAGCGTTGGGGTAGCTGGGGCCAACGTCCTGACTTTC. It codes for CSVGVAGANVLTF. V gene TRBV29-1 combines with J gene TRBJ2-6; no clear D. The V end was cut by 4 bases, the J end by 2 bases, with 6 bases between. Germline V lookup: CDR1 SQVTM, CDR2 ANQGSEA. This CDR3 contains 13 residues.

This chain uses TRBV6-6 with TRBJ1-2, with D unclear. This CDR3 contains 12 residues. Germline V gene sequence: CDR1 MNHNY, CDR2 SVGAGI (reference sequence). The V gene lost 7 bases and the J gene lost 5 bases, with 11 bases spanning the gap. CDR3 coding DNA: TGTGCCAGCACTGGGAATGGGTATGGCTACACCTTC. It encodes CASTGNGYGYTF.

The CDR3 sequence: CASSRDTGTNEQFF. In DNA form, the CDR3 reads TGCGCCAGCAGCCGAGACACAGGGACCAATGAGCAGTTCTTC. V gene TRBV5-1 combines with J gene TRBJ2-1; D possibly corresponds to TRBD1 (6 bases). This CDR3 spans 14 amino acids. V lost 4 bases to trimming and J lost 6 bases, with 14 bases between them. Looked up from germline, CDR1 is SGHRS and CDR2 is YFSETQ.

There are many counts of this clonotype. The chain carries TRBV15 and TRBJ2-7; 7 bases are a match to TRBD2. CDR1 LNHNV and CDR2 YYDKDF come from the germline V gene (reference sequence). CDR3 length: 16 amino acids. With 0 bases clipped from V and 3 bases from J, the junction kept 8 bases outside the gene matches. CDR3 nucleotides: TGTGCCACCAGCAGAGAAGCGGCGGGAGTTTACTACGAGCAGTACTTC. This gives the protein CATSREAAGVYYEQYF.

Many counts were recorded for this clonotype. V usage is TRBV24-1 and J usage is TRBJ1-5, with 11 bases fitting TRBD1. V trimming: 3 bases; J trimming: 6 bases; junction bases outside the gene matches: 9. The CDR3 loop spans 17 amino acids. The germline V gene encodes CDR1 KGHDR and CDR2 SFDVKD. CDR3 bases: TGTGCCACCAGTGATGCCAGGACAGGGGGCTTAGGTCAGCCCCAGCATTTT. As protein: CATSDARTGGLGQPQHF.

In its sample, this clonotype was seen a few times. The chain has TRBV5-6 and TRBJ2-3; 14 positions agree with TRBD2. V lost 3 bases and J lost 2; bases outside the gene matches: 11. This CDR3 region has 19 residues. Germline V gene data show CDR1 as SGHDT and CDR2 as YYEEEE. For the CDR3, the DNA is TGTGCCAGCAGCTCCCGACTAGCGGGAGGGTTAAGAGCCACAGATACGCAGTATTTT. Its protein is CASSSRLAGGLRATDTQYF.

With regard to this clonotype: Given a much more abundant clone one base away, this may be a read error. V and J are TRBV12-3 or TRBV12-4 and TRBJ2-1; 7 bases fit TRBD2. V dropped 3 bases and J dropped 5; count of bases not matched to a gene: 7. The CDR3 sequence is 15 residues long. DNA of the CDR3: TGTGCCAGCAGTTTCGGACTAGTGCGAGACAATGAGCAGTTCTTC. Residues: CASSFGLVRDNEQFF.

This clonotype showed up just a few times. The rearrangement joins TRBV20-1 to TRBJ2-5; D possibly matches TRBD1 or TRBD2 (5 bases each). Germline loops: CDR1 DFQATT, CDR2 SNEGSKA (reference sequence). CDR3 length: 12 amino acids. The V end lost 6 bases, the J end lost 2 bases, and 10 bases lay between the germline ends. CDR3 sequence: CSAEGTQETQYF. The CDR3 DNA reads TGCAGTGCCGAAGGGACGCAAGAGACCCAGTACTTC.

This clonotype was seen more than once but under ten times. The V gene is TRBV5-1, the J gene TRBJ2-3; 10 nucleotides agree with TRBD2. The germline CDR1 and CDR2 sequences are SGHRS and YFSETQ. J gave up 1 base and V 3 bases, and 11 bases lay outside the gene matches. The CDR3 covers 18 residues. The CDR3 here is CASSSSPRTSGGTDTQYF. CDR3 sequence (DNA): TGCGCCAGCAGCTCTTCTCCCAGGACTAGCGGAGGCACAGATACGCAGTATTTT.

Ten or more counts support this clonotype. The rearrangement joins TRBV20-1 to TRBJ2-3; 10 bases line up with TRBD2. The CDR3 runs to 20 residues. Germline V gene data show CDR1 as DFQATT and CDR2 as SNEGSKA (reference sequence). V shed 0 bases, J shed 6 bases, and the junction held 21 bases outside the gene matches. The CDR3 DNA reads TGCAGTGCTAGAGATCCGAGGACTAGCGGCCAGACTTACTCCGGGGATACGCAGTATTTT. Its translation: CSARDPRTSGQTYSGDTQYF.

As regards this clonotype: A junction boundary mismatches the germline segment, possibly from a read error. This chain uses TRBV7-9 with TRBJ1-1; 7 bases agree with TRBD1. This CDR3 has 12 amino acids. Germline V gives CDR1 SEHNR, CDR2 FQNEAQ (reference sequence). The CDR3: CANSPGGTEAFF. DNA for the CDR3: TGTGCCAACAGCCCAGGGGGCACTGAAGCTTTCTTT. The full variable domain, its missing parts supplied by reference TRBV7-9 and TRBJ1-1, is DTGVSQNPRHKITKRGQNVTFRCDPISEHNRLYWYRQTLGQGPEFLTYFQNEAQLEKSRLLSDRFSAERPKGSFSTLEIQRTEQGDSAMYLCANSPGGTEAFFGQGTRLTVV.